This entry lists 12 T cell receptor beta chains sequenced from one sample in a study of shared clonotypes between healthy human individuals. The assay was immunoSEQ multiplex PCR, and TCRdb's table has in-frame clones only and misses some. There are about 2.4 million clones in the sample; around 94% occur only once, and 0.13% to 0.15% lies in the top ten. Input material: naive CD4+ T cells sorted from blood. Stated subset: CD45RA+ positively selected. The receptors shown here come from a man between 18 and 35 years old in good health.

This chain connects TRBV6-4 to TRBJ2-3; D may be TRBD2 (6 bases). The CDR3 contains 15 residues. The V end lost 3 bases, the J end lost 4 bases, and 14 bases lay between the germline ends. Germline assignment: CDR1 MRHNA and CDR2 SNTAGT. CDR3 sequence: CASSDRPSSADTQYF. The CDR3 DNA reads TGTGCCAGCAGTGATCGCCCGTCTAGCGCAGATACGCAGTATTTT.

CDR3 amino acids: CSVALGQGGRNTGELFF. The CDR3 nucleotides are TGCAGCGTTGCCCTGGGACAGGGCGGTAGGAACACCGGGGAGCTGTTTTTT. The chain combines TRBV29-1 with TRBJ2-2; 9 bases map to TRBD1. V lost 4 bases and J lost 1; bases outside the gene matches: 10. The CDR3 consists of 17 residues. Germline V gene data show CDR1 as SQVTM and CDR2 as ANQGSEA.

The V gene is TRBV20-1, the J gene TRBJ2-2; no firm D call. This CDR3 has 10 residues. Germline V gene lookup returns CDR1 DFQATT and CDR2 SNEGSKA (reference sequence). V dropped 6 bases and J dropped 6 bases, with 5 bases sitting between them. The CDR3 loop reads CSALSGELFF. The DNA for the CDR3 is TGCAGTGCGCTGTCCGGGGAGCTGTTTTTT.

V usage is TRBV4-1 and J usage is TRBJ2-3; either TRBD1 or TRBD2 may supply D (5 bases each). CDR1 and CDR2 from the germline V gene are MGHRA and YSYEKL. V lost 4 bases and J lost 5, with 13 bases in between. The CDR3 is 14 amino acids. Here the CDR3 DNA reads TGCGCCAGCAGCCCGGGACCTCCGGGAGATACGCAGTATTTT. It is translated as CASSPGPPGDTQYF.

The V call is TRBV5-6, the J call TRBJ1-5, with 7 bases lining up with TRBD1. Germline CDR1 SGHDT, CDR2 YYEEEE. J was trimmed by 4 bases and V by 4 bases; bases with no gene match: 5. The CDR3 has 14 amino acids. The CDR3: CASSEGTANQPQHF. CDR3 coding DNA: TGTGCCAGCAGCGAGGGGACAGCTAATCAGCCCCAGCATTTT.

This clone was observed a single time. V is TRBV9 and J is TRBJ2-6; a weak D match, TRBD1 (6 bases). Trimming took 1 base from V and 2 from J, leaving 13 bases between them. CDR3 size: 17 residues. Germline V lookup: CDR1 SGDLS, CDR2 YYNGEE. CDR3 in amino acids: CASSVFWKGAGANVLTF. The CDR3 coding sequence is TGTGCCAGCAGCGTATTCTGGAAGGGGGCTGGGGCCAACGTCCTGACTTTC.

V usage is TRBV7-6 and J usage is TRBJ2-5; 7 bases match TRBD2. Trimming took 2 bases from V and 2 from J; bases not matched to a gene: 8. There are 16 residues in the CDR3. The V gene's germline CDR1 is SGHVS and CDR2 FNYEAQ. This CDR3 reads CASSLSGVALQETQYF. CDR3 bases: TGTGCCAGCAGCTTAAGCGGGGTAGCCCTACAAGAGACCCAGTACTTC.

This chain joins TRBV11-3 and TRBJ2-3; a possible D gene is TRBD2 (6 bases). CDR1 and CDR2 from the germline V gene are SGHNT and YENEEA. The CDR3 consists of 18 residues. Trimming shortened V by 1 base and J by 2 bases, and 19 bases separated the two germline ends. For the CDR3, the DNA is TGTGCCAGCAGCTTAGGTACCCGACTAGACCCCGCCACAGATACGCAGTATTTT. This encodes CASSLGTRLDPATDTQYF.

The CDR3 DNA is TGTGCCAGCAGCTTGGCCAAGAACGGATACAATGAGCAGTTCTTC. Translated: CASSLAKNGYNEQFF. The genes are TRBV5-8 and TRBJ2-1; D is unresolved. The CDR3 has 15 residues. The germline V gene encodes CDR1 SGHTS and CDR2 YDEGEE. Trimming shortened V by 0 bases and J by 4 bases, and 11 bases separated the two germline ends.

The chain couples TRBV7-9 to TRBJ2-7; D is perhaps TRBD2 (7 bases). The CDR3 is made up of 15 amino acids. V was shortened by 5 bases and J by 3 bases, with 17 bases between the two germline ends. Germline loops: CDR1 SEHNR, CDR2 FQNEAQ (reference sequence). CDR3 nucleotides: TGTGCCAGCAGCAGAACCGGGGGGCTAGGCTACGAGCAGTACTTC. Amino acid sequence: CASSRTGGLGYEQYF. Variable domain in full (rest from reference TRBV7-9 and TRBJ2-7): DTGVSQNPRHKITKRGQNVTFRCDPISEHNRLYWYRQTLGQGPEFLTYFQNEAQLEKSRLLSDRFSAERPKGSFSTLEIQRTEQGDSAMYLCASSRTGGLGYEQYFGPGTRLTVT.

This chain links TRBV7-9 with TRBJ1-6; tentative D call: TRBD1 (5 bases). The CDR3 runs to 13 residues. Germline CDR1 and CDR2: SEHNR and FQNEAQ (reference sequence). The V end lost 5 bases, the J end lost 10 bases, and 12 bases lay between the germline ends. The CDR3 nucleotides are TGTGCCAGCAGCCTGACCGGGGGGTCACCCCTCCACTTT. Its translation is CASSLTGGSPLHF.

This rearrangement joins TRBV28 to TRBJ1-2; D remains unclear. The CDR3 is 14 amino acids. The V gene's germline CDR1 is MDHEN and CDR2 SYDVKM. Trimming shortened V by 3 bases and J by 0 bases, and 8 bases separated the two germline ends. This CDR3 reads CASSLRASNYGYTF. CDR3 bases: TGTGCCAGCAGTTTGAGGGCCTCTAACTATGGCTACACCTTC.